These T cell receptor beta chains were read from a single sample in a study of T cell changes during pregnancy in multiple sclerosis. Repertoires were generated with immunoSEQ multiplex PCR, while TCRdb's copy carries only in-frame clones and drops some. The sample comprises roughly 57,000 clones, around 94% of which are singletons, and just over 2.5% rests with the top ten. The sample consisted of CD8+ T cells from peripheral blood mononuclear cells, taken after pregnancy. Source of these receptors: a female donor with multiple sclerosis, enrolled in a pregnancy study. The CDR3 runs from the conserved cysteine through the conserved F or W. D genes are given only for firm matches. Where a row states a size, it is once, few, many or the class of an expanded clone; other rows omit it.

j_call,v_call,d_call,clone_size,cdr3_aa,cdr3_nt
TRBJ1-2,TRBV19,NA,NA,CASSFSGVPLGYTF,TGTGCCAGTAGTTTTTCAGGGGTCCCTCTTGGCTACACCTTC
TRBJ1-3,TRBV4-1,NA,NA,CASSTPGGGTIYF,TGCGCCAGCAGCACCCCGGGGGGGGGCACCATATATTTT
TRBJ2-3,TRBV19,TRBD1,NA,CASSLGQGLTDTQYF,TGTGCCAGTAGTCTTGGACAGGGCCTCACAGATACGCAGTATTTT
TRBJ2-1,TRBV27,NA,NA,CASSLRGSSYNEQFF,TGTGCCAGCAGTTTACGGGGGAGCTCCTACAATGAGCAGTTCTTC
TRBJ2-3,TRBV25-1,NA,NA,CASSEMRVTDTQYF,TGTGCCAGCAGTGAAATGAGGGTGACAGATACGCAGTATTTT
TRBJ2-1,TRBV5-1,TRBD1,NA,CASSSDPGGEVNEQFF,TGCGCCAGCAGCTCGGATCCAGGGGGCGAGGTTAATGAGCAGTTCTTC
TRBJ1-2,TRBV7-9,NA,NA,CASSLEYRVEDYGYTF,TGTGCCAGCAGCTTAGAATACAGGGTGGAAGACTATGGCTACACCTTC
TRBJ2-1,TRBV2,TRBD1,NA,CATERLWTGGWVIAHNEQFF,TGTGCCACCGAGCGCCTCTGGACAGGCGGGTGGGTGATAGCTCACAATGAGCAGTTCTTC
TRBJ1-2,TRBV2,TRBD1,few,CARRQGGYGYTF,TGTGCCAGGAGACAGGGAGGCTATGGCTACACCTTC
TRBJ2-1,TRBV5-1,NA,NA,CASSLLSRDSYNEQFF,TGCGCCAGCAGCCTACTATCGAGGGACTCCTACAATGAGCAGTTCTTC
TRBJ1-1,TRBV7-2,NA,NA,CASSLYYDGGTEAFF,TGTGCCAGCAGCTTATATTACGATGGAGGCACTGAAGCTTTCTTT
TRBJ2-7,TRBV6-1,TRBD1,NA,CASRGQGYYEQYF,TGTGCCAGCCGAGGACAGGGGTACTACGAGCAGTACTTC
TRBJ1-5,TRBV19,TRBD1,NA,CASSVTGDSNQPQHF,TGTGCCAGTAGTGTAACAGGGGATAGCAATCAGCCCCAGCATTTT
TRBJ1-4,TRBV4-1,NA,once,CASSQDRGTNEKLFF,TGCGCCAGCAGCCAAGATAGGGGAACTAATGAAAAACTGTTTTTT
TRBJ2-5,TRBV6-1,TRBD1,NA,CASSEKNRGETQYF,TGTGCCAGCAGTGAAAAGAACAGGGGAGAGACCCAGTACTTC
TRBJ2-7,TRBV29-1,NA,NA,CSVVIYEQYF,TGCAGCGTTGTAATATACGAGCAGTACTTC
TRBJ2-3,TRBV5-1,TRBD1,NA,CASSFTTGGTDTQYF,TGCGCCAGCAGCTTCACAACAGGGGGCACAGATACGCAGTATTTT
TRBJ1-1,TRBV19,TRBD1,NA,CASLTGWYTEAFF,TGTGCCAGTTTGACAGGGTGGTACACTGAAGCTTTCTTT
TRBJ1-1,TRBV19,NA,NA,CASSIGGHTEAFF,TGTGCCAGTAGTATAGGCGGCCACACTGAAGCTTTCTTT
TRBJ2-7,TRBV2,NA,NA,CASRGGQVQYF,TGTGCCAGCAGGGGGGGGCAGGTGCAGTACTTC
TRBJ2-7,TRBV6-6,NA,NA,CASSYLSLGYEQYF,TGTGCCAGCAGTTACTTGAGTCTTGGTTACGAGCAGTACTTC
TRBJ1-5,TRBV2,NA,NA,CASSEGDSNQPQHF,TGTGCCAGCAGTGAAGGCGATAGCAATCAGCCCCAGCATTTT
TRBJ2-2,TRBV19,NA,NA,CASSISERAGELFF,TGTGCCAGTAGTATCTCGGAACGGGCCGGGGAGCTGTTTTTT
TRBJ2-7,TRBV11-2,NA,once,CASSFQGTTYEQYF,TGTGCCAGCAGCTTTCAGGGGACCACCTACGAGCAGTACTTC
TRBJ2-7,TRBV5-4,NA,NA,CASSPAVTSYEQYF,TGTGCCAGCAGCCCCGCGGTTACTTCCTACGAGCAGTACTTC
TRBJ1-4,TRBV5-1,NA,NA,CASSQDSNEKLFF,TGCGCCAGCAGCCAGGACAGTAATGAAAAACTGTTTTTT
TRBJ1-2,TRBV4-1,TRBD1,once,CASSQTQGTFGYGYTF,TGCGCCAGCAGCCAGACACAGGGGACTTTTGGCTATGGCTACACCTTC